This section outlines one TCR beta chain sequence together with its context. The data belong to a study of shared clonotypes between healthy human individuals. Trimming pared 0 bases from V and 2 bases from J, leaving 12 bases between. The CDR3 contains 15 residues. Germline CDR1 is SGHRS and CDR2 is YFSETQ. Only in-frame clones appear in the TCRdb table, and some are missing; sequencing was by immunoSEQ multiplex PCR. The sample holds just over 2,000,000 clones, 95% seen once. The sequence was collected from a man between 18 and 29 years old in good health. This sequence joins TRBV5-1 and TRBJ2-7; possible D gene TRBD1, 7 bases. The specimen was naive CD4+ T cells sorted from blood. The subset denotes: CD45RA+ positively selected. This CDR3 reads CASSLGPGGTYEQYF. The CDR3 DNA follows: TGCGCCAGCAGCTTGGGTCCAGGGGGGACCTACGAGCAGTACTTC.